What follows are 10 T cell receptor beta chains derived from one specimen sequenced in a study of regulatory T cells in long-lasting Graves disease. For TCR beta, libraries came from iRepertoire HTBI primers and Arm-PCR of CDR3 regions. In TCRdb, the multiplex PCR reads were re-called with MiXCR into one record per CDR3 protein. The data contain about 470,000 distinct CDR3 sequences, around 20% of them singletons. Time point reported: persistent/refractory GD, antithyroid drugs over 5 years with positive TRAb. PBMC-extracted RNA yielded the TCR library. This specimen consisted of peripheral blood mononuclear cells (PBMCs), obtained when the disease was refractory, from a patient treated with antithyroid drugs. The receptors shown here come from a female donor with Graves disease.

This chain uses TRBV5-4 with TRBJ1-2, with D possibly matching TRBD1 (6 bases). V was cut by 0 bases and J by 0 bases, with 12 bases left in between. The CDR3 contains 16 residues. Germline V gene data show CDR1 as SGHNT and CDR2 as YYREEE (reference sequence). The CDR3 DNA sequence: TGTGCCAGCAGCTTGGCCCGGACAGAAGCTAACTATGGCTACACCTTC. Protein product: CASSLARTEANYGYTF.

This clonotype appeared many times. V gene TRBV4-2 combines with J gene TRBJ2-7; 7 bases are a match to TRBD2. The CDR3 contains 17 residues. Germline lookup yields CDR1 LGHNA and CDR2 YNFKEQ. Losses at the gene ends were 0 bases for V and 5 bases for J; bases not matched to a gene: 13. CDR3 amino acids: CASSQDRAGDGLDEQYF. The CDR3 DNA sequence: TGTGCCAGCAGCCAAGATCGGGCGGGAGATGGGTTGGACGAGCAGTACTTC.

V is TRBV2 and J is TRBJ1-2; no clear D gene. The CDR3 consists of 12 residues. V dropped 8 bases and J dropped 4 bases, with 11 bases sitting between them. The V gene's germline CDR1 is SNHLY and CDR2 FYNNEI. The CDR3 region is CASWIWTYGYTF. CDR3 DNA: TGTGCCAGCTGGATCTGGACCTATGGCTACACCTTC.

As regards this clonotype: One end of the junction fails to match germline, which may point to a read error. The chain links TRBV7-2 to TRBJ2-4; 12 bases agree with TRBD2. The length of the CDR3 is 14 residues. Germline CDR1 reads SGHTA; CDR2 reads FQGNSA. CDR3 loop: CASSSQTSGRVWFF. CDR3 sequence (DNA): TGTGCCAGCAGCTCCCAGACTAGCGGGAGAGTGTGGTTCTTC.

The chain is built from TRBV7-2 and TRBJ1-2; 12 bases agree with TRBD1. Unmatched junction bases numbered 7, after V lost 6 bases and J lost 8 bases. Germline-derived CDR1 and CDR2 are SGHTA and FQGNSA. The CDR3 is 14 residues long. The CDR3 reads CASRAGTGGEGYTF. The CDR3 nucleotides are TGTGCCAGCAGAGCCGGGACAGGGGGCGAGGGCTACACCTTC.

This clonotype was detected ten times or more. V usage is TRBV28 and J usage is TRBJ2-7; the match to TRBD2 covers 9 bases. The CDR3 runs to 14 residues. Germline CDR1 and CDR2: MDHEN and SYDVKM. J gave up 0 bases and V 10 bases, and 7 bases lay outside the gene matches. The CDR3 nucleotides are TGTGCCATCCTCCATAGCGGGAGCTCCTACGAGCAGTACTTC. Amino acids: CAILHSGSSYEQYF.

This clonotype was seen at least ten times. The chain employs TRBV27 and TRBJ2-5, with D hard to call. The germline V gene encodes CDR1 MNHEY and CDR2 SMNVEV (reference sequence). Trimming cost V 3 bases and J 6 bases, with 14 bases left between them. This CDR3 spans 14 amino acids. CDR3 loop: CASSFQGNPQTQYF. The DNA of the CDR3 is TGTGCCAGCAGTTTCCAAGGGAATCCCCAGACCCAGTACTTC.

In its sample, this clonotype was seen a few times. The J gene is TRBJ1-5, the V gene TRBV6-1, with 8 bases identical to TRBD1. V shed 6 bases and J 3 bases; nucleotides not matched to a gene: 4. Germline V gene sequence: CDR1 MNHNS, CDR2 SASEGT. The CDR3 has 14 amino acids. For the CDR3, the DNA is TGTGCCAGCAGCTCGACAGGGGTCAATCAGCCCCAGCATTTT. Residues: CASSSTGVNQPQHF.

This clonotype appeared a few times. This chain connects TRBV30 to TRBJ1-2; D unresolved. Germline V CDR1 and CDR2: GTSNPN, SVGIG (reference sequence). The CDR3 is 8 residues long. The CDR3 spells CAIYGYTF. The CDR3 nucleotides read TGTGCTATTTATGGCTACACCTTC.

There are many counts of this clonotype. The chain joins TRBV12-3 or TRBV12-4 to TRBJ1-5; perhaps TRBD1 as D (6 bases). The CDR3 is 17 amino acids. The V gene lost 3 bases and the J gene lost 4 bases, with 19 bases spanning the gap. This chain's CDR3 is CASSFLVGRGANQPQHF. The CDR3 DNA follows: TGTGCCAGCAGTTTTTTGGTGGGCAGGGGTGCGAATCAGCCCCAGCATTTT.